The TCR beta chain under discussion was sequenced for a study of blood T cell repertoires in COVID-19. Study as a whole: Samples of COVID-19 (acute and convalescent) were obtained from the United States, Italy and Spain.

Participants had their cohort set by participant-reported clinical history. As to this clone: Its ends do not fully match the called genes, so a read error is possible.

Germline values: CDR1 MNHEY, CDR2 SMNVEV (reference sequence). The CDR3 is 16 amino acids. Original processing notes: The authors estimated nucleated cell counts from reference gene primer amplification. Measured with immunoSEQ multiplex PCR; TCRdb has only the in-frame clones, and not every one. The DNA gave D and trimming, while V, J and clone size come from that table. The profile covers 200,000 to 250,000 clones, with 80% to 90% appearing a single time and about 3.3% taken by the ten largest. This TCR was sampled from a woman between 18 and 29 years old in a cohort exposed to, infected with or recovered from COVID-19 (not recorded which). The sample comprised PBMCs or T cells enriched from blood (not recorded which). The chain couples TRBV27 to TRBJ2-7, with a tentative D call TRBD2 (6 bases). The CDR3 DNA follows: TGTGCCAGCAGTTTATCTCTAGCGCTGAGCTCCTATGAGCAGTACTTC. As protein: CASSLSLALSSYEQYF.